This T cell receptor beta chain is from a study of blood T cell repertoires in COVID-19. Ages ranged from roughly 18 to 100 years, with residence in some 25 US areas. Participant-given clinical history determined each cohort assignment. The CDR3 extends over 14 amino acids. The V end was cut by 2 bases, the J end by 8 bases, with 15 bases between. CDR1 MRHNA and CDR2 SNTAGT come from the germline V gene. TCRdb's copy holds only in-frame clones and misses some; the assay was immunoSEQ multiplex PCR. The table has a few hundred thousand clones, roughly 80% seen once. This receptor was obtained from a woman aged 45-65 years who had recovered from COVID-19. The gene calls are TRBV6-4 and TRBJ1-2; D possibly corresponds to TRBD1 (6 bases). The sequenced sample consisted of PBMCs or T cells enriched from blood (not recorded which). CDR3 sequence: CASSDTGTSGGYTF. In DNA form, the CDR3 reads TGTGCCAGCAGTGACACCGGGACATCAGGGGGCTACACCTTC.